Each of the 16 T cell receptor beta chains below was sequenced from the same sample in a study of technical replicates of blood from several donors. TCRdb's table, derived via immunoSEQ multiplex PCR, lists solely in-frame clones and lacks some. This sample has around 60,000 clones, with 80% to 95% found just once. The sequenced sample was PBMCs. The receptors shown here come from a human donor in good health. Some clones in this sample may be carry-over from other donors' samples.

This chain uses TRBV6-5 with TRBJ2-7, with TRBD1 as a possible D gene (6 bases). Trimming removed 0 bases from V and 2 bases from J, with 14 bases in between. Germline V lookup: CDR1 MNHEY, CDR2 SVGAGI. The CDR3 runs 16 residues. The CDR3 protein is CASSYSSRGFAYEQYF. In DNA, the CDR3 is TGTGCCAGCAGTTACTCGAGCAGGGGCTTCGCCTACGAGCAGTACTTC.

The J gene is TRBJ2-3, the V gene TRBV10-3; TRBD2 matches 7 bases. The CDR3 is 16 residues long. Germline trimming cut 0 bases from V and 4 bases from J; bases unmatched to any gene: 7. CDR1 is ENHRY and CDR2 is SYGVKD in the germline V gene. This CDR3 is CAISESRSRGADTQYF. CDR3 sequence (DNA): TGTGCCATCAGTGAGTCGAGAAGTCGGGGGGCAGATACGCAGTATTTT.

This rearrangement joins TRBV2 to TRBJ1-3; TRBD1 matches 7 bases. This CDR3 spans 14 amino acids. Germline V lookup: CDR1 SNHLY, CDR2 FYNNEI. Trimming cost V 6 bases and J 0 bases; bases outside gene matches: 2. This chain's CDR3 is CASSRDSSGNTIYF. Here the CDR3 DNA reads TGTGCCAGCAGCCGGGACAGCTCTGGAAACACCATATATTTT.

The sample holds one count of this clone. The chain couples TRBV2 to TRBJ2-3, with a weak D call TRBD1 (5 bases). Germline lookup yields CDR1 SNHLY and CDR2 FYNNEI. V lost 4 bases and J lost 7, with 15 bases in between. There are 14 residues in the CDR3. The chain's CDR3 is CASSGQPVGNTQYF. CDR3 DNA sequence: TGTGCCAGCAGTGGACAGCCAGTGGGCAATACGCAGTATTTT.

The chain is built from TRBV4-2 and TRBJ2-1, with a weak D call TRBD2 (5 bases). Looked up from germline, CDR1 is LGHNA and CDR2 is YNFKEQ. This CDR3 spans 17 amino acids. V was cut by 4 bases and J by 0 bases, with 16 bases left in between. CDR3 amino acids: CASSPRLLASSYNEQFF. DNA for the CDR3: TGTGCCAGCAGCCCCCGTTTGTTAGCGAGCTCCTACAATGAGCAGTTCTTC.

The J gene is TRBJ2-2, the V gene TRBV30, with 7 bases identical to TRBD2. The germline V gene has CDR1 GTSNPN and CDR2 SVGIG (reference sequence). The ends lost 3 bases at V and 3 bases at J; junction bases unmatched: 13. CDR3 size: 17 residues. The CDR3 DNA reads TGTGCCTGGAGACCTCCCGGGAGGAGGGGACACACCGGGGAGCTGTTTTTT. This translates into CAWRPPGRRGHTGELFF.

This sequence joins TRBV18 and TRBJ1-2, with TRBD1 as a possible D gene (5 bases). Trimming shortened V by 2 bases and J by 2 bases, and 15 bases separated the two germline ends. Germline CDR1 reads KGHSH; CDR2 reads LQKENI. This CDR3 has 16 amino acids. The CDR3, as DNA: TGTGCCAGCTCACCATCACGGCAGGGCGTCAACTATGGCTACACCTTC. It codes for CASSPSRQGVNYGYTF.

The gene calls are TRBV11-3 and TRBJ2-3; no reliable D call. Germline CDR1 is SGHNT and CDR2 is YENEEA. V lost 2 bases to trimming and J lost 3 bases, with 6 bases between them. The CDR3 totals 13 residues. The CDR3 is CASSLRDTDTQYF. Written as DNA, the CDR3 is TGTGCCAGCAGCTTAAGAGATACAGATACGCAGTATTTT.

The chain carries TRBV5-5 and TRBJ1-3, with TRBD1 identical over 8 bases. V lost 0 bases, J lost 6 bases, and 11 bases stayed unmatched. CDR3 length equals 17 residues. Germline lookup yields CDR1 SGHKS and CDR2 YYEKEE (reference sequence). The CDR3 DNA sequence: TGTGCCAGCAGCTTGGGCCGGACAGGGCATAGCGAAAACACCATATATTTT. Protein product: CASSLGRTGHSENTIYF.

This chain joins TRBV7-2 and TRBJ2-5, with 7 bases identical to TRBD2. CDR1 SGHTA and CDR2 FQGNSA come from the germline V gene. The trim removed 5 bases at V and 5 bases at J, leaving 5 bases unmatched. The CDR3 loop spans 13 amino acids. The CDR3 nucleotides are TGTGCCAGCAGCCTAGGGGAGGGGGAGACCCAGTACTTC. It encodes CASSLGEGETQYF.

The chain recombines TRBV6-1 with TRBJ2-3; TRBD1 might be the D (6 bases). The CDR3 is 16 residues long. The germline V and J ends were trimmed by 5 bases and 4 bases, with 19 bases remaining between them. Per germline, CDR1 MNHNS and CDR2 SASEGT. The CDR3 DNA is TGTGCCAGCAGTCAAGGGACCTTTGCAGGGGCAGATACGCAGTATTTT. It encodes CASSQGTFAGADTQYF.

The genes are TRBV5-1 and TRBJ2-1; 11 bases map to TRBD2. The CDR3 has 16 residues. V shed 1 base, J shed 7 bases, and the junction held 7 bases outside the gene matches. Germline loops: CDR1 SGHRS, CDR2 YFSETQ. Here the CDR3 reads CASSLLAGGLLNEQFF. CDR3 sequence (DNA): TGCGCCAGCAGCTTGCTAGCGGGGGGTCTTTTGAATGAGCAGTTCTTC.

This clone was detected only once. The genes are TRBV6-5 and TRBJ2-1, with 9 bases identical to TRBD2. The CDR3 is made up of 14 amino acids. Per the germline V gene, CDR1 is MNHEY and CDR2 is SVGAGI. V gave up 0 bases and J gave up 9 bases; unmatched junction bases: 3. The CDR3 DNA follows: TGTGCCAGCAGTTACTCCCTAGCGGGGAGTGAGCAGTTCTTC. Translation: CASSYSLAGSEQFF.

The chain links TRBV18 to TRBJ1-1; 9 positions agree with TRBD1. The CDR3 covers 14 residues. CDR1 and CDR2 (germline): KGHSH, LQKENI. With V trimmed by 3 bases and J by 5 bases, 4 bases remained unmatched. DNA of the CDR3: TGTGCCAGCTCACCGGGGGACAGGGATACTGAAGCTTTCTTT. It encodes CASSPGDRDTEAFF.

V is TRBV25-1 and J is TRBJ2-7; a possible D gene is TRBD2 (5 bases). V was clipped by 2 bases and J by 7 bases, with 12 bases between them. The length of the CDR3 is 13 residues. The germline V gene has CDR1 MGHDK and CDR2 SYGVNS. The CDR3 spells CASSEVSAREQYF. The CDR3, as DNA: TGTGCCAGCAGTGAAGTTAGCGCGAGGGAGCAGTACTTC.

This clone has only a few counts. This chain connects TRBV11-2 to TRBJ1-5; D is ambiguous. Trimming shortened V by 1 base and J by 6 bases, and 7 bases separated the two germline ends. The CDR3 runs to 13 residues. Germline assignment: CDR1 SGHAT and CDR2 FQNNGV. The chain's CDR3 is CASSLASGQPQHF. The DNA for the CDR3 is TGTGCCAGCAGCTTAGCATCCGGTCAGCCCCAGCATTTT.